This T cell receptor beta chain was obtained from a study of blood T cell repertoires in COVID-19. In the authors' workflow: Amplification of reference gene primers was used by the study to estimate nucleated cell counts. Sequencing used immunoSEQ multiplex PCR; TCRdb keeps in-frame clones, though not all of them. V and J calls and clone size are as listed in that table; D and trimming were resolved from the DNA. Here the sample spans 150,000 to 200,000 clones, around 79% being singletons. The CDR3 extends over 12 amino acids. V shed 6 bases, J shed 10 bases, and the junction held 5 bases outside the gene matches. Germline lookup yields CDR1 MDHEN and CDR2 SYDVKM.

The origin of this receptor is a woman aged 55-69 years with COVID-19, enrolled during active disease. The specimen sequenced was peripheral blood. The chain couples TRBV28 to TRBJ2-1; 8 nucleotides agree with TRBD1. The CDR3 nucleotides read TGTGCCAGCAGCCAACAGGGGGTCGAGCAGTTCTTC. Translated, it gives CASSQQGVEQFF.